This T cell receptor (beta chain) originates from a study of CD8+CD57+ T cells in acquired aplastic anemia listed by TCRdb under 2018. Regarding the study in general: DNA extracted from sorted CD4+ and CD8+ cells had a mean of roughly 3.3 ug, with a range of about 0.19 to 30 ug. A CD8+CD57+ expansion meant a frequency higher than the mean frequency seen in healthy subjects. General conclusions and limits of the study: CD8+ Simpson's diversity did not differ significantly between patients and healthy controls (P=0.060). Twenty-nine CD8+ CDR3 sequences were found to be shared between patients and controls, but these sequences appeared to be highly expressed in patients and within the immunodominant clones of the patients.

The CDR3 has 16 amino acids, counting the end cysteine and phenylalanine. CDR3 DNA only is kept here, 48 bases in frame from base 1. CDR1 and CDR2, looked up from the germline V gene, are SGHTA and FQGTGA. V is cut back by 6 bases and J by 8 bases, with 13 bases in the junction unmatched. TCR beta VDJ combination and CDR3 sequence profiling used genomic DNA as the template. An Illumina HiSeq 2000 was the platform used for TCR repertoire sequencing. Concerning the study's data processing: TRBV/TRBJ rearrangement plots, CDR3 size and DJ length profiles, and Simpson's diversity index were used to assess repertoires. The most abundant DNA sequence in the deep sequencing data was taken as the immunodominant clone. CDR3 amino acid sequences were checked for sharing between subjects and were compared against published repertoires and the VDJdb database. The public reads were reanalyzed by TCRdb: fastp trimming at Q25, MiXCR alignment, in-frame beta chains only. Rows matching on CDR3 protein sequence are summarized as one entry with the most common DNA and genes. In this record, the V and J calls reflect TCRdb's handling and not the investigators' own analysis. Here the sample has about 200,000 distinct CDR3 sequences; approximately 65% occur a single time. The top ten hold about 60% of the sample.

To note about this clonotype: The target of this receptor is not known. A much larger clone differs from this one at a single base, so this may be a read error.

Flow cytometry had shown CD8+CD57+ cell expansion in the patients selected for sequencing. Every patient had severe acquired aplastic anemia, diagnosed using the International Study of Aplastic Anemia and Agranulocytosis and Camitta criteria. No therapy had been received by the patients at the time of blood sampling. TCR repertoires of sorted CD4+ and CD8+ blood T cells from severe aplastic anemia patients and healthy subjects were deep-sequenced in the study. Patients were enrolled under clinicaltrials.gov protocols 00001620, 01623167, 00001397, 00071045, 00081523 and 00961064 in the USA. Ficoll-Paque density gradient centrifugation was used to isolate peripheral blood mononuclear cells. Before DNA extraction, CD4+ and CD8+ T cells were sorted with FACS or magnetic beads.

Rearrangement joined TRBV7-3 to TRBJ2-1, with 10 bases matching TRBD2. The material sequenced was sorted CD4+, CD8+, or CD8+CD57+ T cells (not recorded which) from PBMCs. The sequence was collected from a human donor with aplastic anemia. Here is the DNA: TGTGCCAGCAGAGATAGGCCCAGCGGGGGGGCTGATGAGCAGTTCTTC. Its protein reads: CASRDRPSGGADEQFF.